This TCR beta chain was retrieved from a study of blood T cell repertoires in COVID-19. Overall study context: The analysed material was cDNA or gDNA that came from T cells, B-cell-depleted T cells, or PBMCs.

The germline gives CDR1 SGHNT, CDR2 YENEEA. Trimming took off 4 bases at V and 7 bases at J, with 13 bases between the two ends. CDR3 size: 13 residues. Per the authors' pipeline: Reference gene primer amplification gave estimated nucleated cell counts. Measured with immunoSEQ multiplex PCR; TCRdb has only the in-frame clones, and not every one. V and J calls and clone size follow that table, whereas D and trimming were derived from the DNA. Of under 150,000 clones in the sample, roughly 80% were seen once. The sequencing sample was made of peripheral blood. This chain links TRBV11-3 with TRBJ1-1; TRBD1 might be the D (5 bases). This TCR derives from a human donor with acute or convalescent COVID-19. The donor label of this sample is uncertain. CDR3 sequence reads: CASSSRDLDEAFF. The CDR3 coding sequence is TGTGCCAGCAGCTCCAGGGACTTGGATGAAGCTTTCTTT.